One T cell receptor beta chain is described in this entry. This entry comes from a study of blood T cell repertoires in COVID-19. As for the study in general: Sources were T cells, B-cell-depleted T cells, or PBMCs; the material itself was cDNA or gDNA.

After removal of 1 base from V and 2 bases from J, the junction contained 1 base not matched to a gene. The CDR3 totals 14 residues. Germline loops: CDR1 LGHDT, CDR2 YNNKEL (reference sequence). Sequencing was performed with immunoSEQ multiplex PCR; in TCRdb, only in-frame clones are kept and a portion is missing. The sample has roughly 180,000 clones; 65% to 90% are singletons. Participants reported their clinical history, and cohort assignment relied on those reports. Donors in Cohort 3 counted as recovered after two negative PCRs, clearance, or symptom resolution. Sequencing was done on a sample of PBMCs or T cells enriched from blood (not recorded which). This clonotype originated in a man aged 40-49 years who had recovered from COVID-19. V and J are TRBV3-1 (or the pseudogene TRBV3-2) and TRBJ2-7, with 8 bases matching TRBD1. The CDR3 here is CASSQGTGTYEQYF. DNA for the CDR3: TGTGCCAGCAGCCAAGGGACAGGGACCTACGAGCAGTACTTC.